The table lists the clone carrying this T cell receptor (beta chain) with a few counts. Its target is not known. The sample originates from a study of T cells in localized non-small cell lung cancer. Findings and limits, study-wide: Among the tissues sampled, uninvolved adjacent lung had the highest T cell clonality, above tumor. Appearing in adjacent lung were a median approximately 57 of the top 100 tumor clones. The study sequenced only one region of the tumor. As a result, intratumor heterogeneity could not be excluded and remains possible.

The CDR3 length is 14 residues. CDR1 and CDR2 (germline): SQVTM, ANQGSEA. V lost 5 bases to trimming and J lost 0 bases, with 14 bases between them. Produced via immunoSEQ multiplex PCR; TCRdb's table is partial and in-frame only. The data show 1,500 to 2,000 clones, 24% seen once. The sequencing here drew on lung tumor tissue, taken before any cancer treatment. The chain couples TRBV29-1 to TRBJ2-7; D is possibly TRBD1 or TRBD2 (6 bases each). The source of this sequence is a female donor over 55 with stage I lung adenocarcinoma. The CDR3 DNA follows: TGCAGCGTTAGGGGGGCAGCGAGCTCCTACGAGCAGTACTTC. Protein sequence: CSVRGAASSYEQYF.